Sequencing of this TCR beta chain was carried out in a study of yellow fever vaccine responses in identical twins. TCRdb called the RT-PCR reads again in MiXCR, with one record for every CDR3 protein. The sample records under 4,000 distinct CDR3 sequences, more than 70% being singletons. The length of the CDR3 is 13 residues. Trimming stripped 4 bases from V and 6 bases from J, with 9 bases between. Germline-derived CDR1 and CDR2 are KGHDR and SFDVKD. This material consisted of T cells from blood (PBMCs), unsorted or a sorted subset (not recorded which), taken before or after yellow fever vaccination (not recorded which). V gene TRBV24-1 combines with J gene TRBJ2-1, with D possibly being TRBD1 or TRBD2 (5 bases each). This receptor was identified in a woman younger than 30 who received the yellow fever vaccine. CDR3 nucleotide sequence: TGTGCCACCAGTGAAGGGACGCTCAATGAGCAGTTCTTC. The encoded protein is CATSEGTLNEQFF.